The sequence of this T cell receptor (beta chain) was determined in a study of T-cell reconstitution after alpha-beta-depleted transplantation in children. This CDR3 spans 15 amino acids. CDR1 and CDR2 from the germline V gene are SEHNR and FQNEAQ (reference sequence). Trimming took 1 base from V and 2 from J, leaving 9 bases between them. As it was prepared, the TCRbeta library received unique molecular identifiers. MiXCR was run by TCRdb on the PCR reads, yielding one entry per CDR3 protein. The sample includes over 150,000 distinct CDR3 sequences, about 6.6% of them seen just once. This clonotype showed up many times.

The sample in question was PBMCs, obtained before TCRalphabeta/CD19-depleted stem cell transplant. The sequence derives from a boy aged 2-15 years with acute lymphoblastic leukemia, due to receive a stem cell transplant. The chain uses TRBV7-9 and TRBJ2-1; D is perhaps TRBD1 or TRBD2 (5 bases each). This chain's CDR3 is CASSLGGDAYNEQFF. CDR3 DNA: TGTGCCAGCAGCTTAGGAGGGGACGCCTACAATGAGCAGTTCTTC.